This record looks at one T cell receptor (beta chain) sequence and its context. The antigen is undetermined. The CDR3 sequence is 17 residues long. Per the germline V gene, CDR1 is MGHRA and CDR2 is YSYEKL. J lost 0 bases, V lost 0 bases, and 6 bases had no gene match. The data stem from a study of T cells after yellow fever vaccination. TCRdb reprocessed the 5' RACE reads via MiXCR and lists one record per CDR3 protein. The sample has 400,000 to 450,000 distinct CDR3 sequences; about 17% are singletons. General study findings and limits: Once the booster was given, most primary-vaccination clones reappeared, at about 95% for CD4 and over 70% for CD8.

This material consisted of PBMCs, taken before the yellow fever booster vaccination. The chain links TRBV4-1 to TRBJ2-3; 7 bases match TRBD2. The receptor comes from a man younger than 30 who received the YFV17D yellow fever vaccine. The CDR3 loop reads CASSQDRAGTSTDTQYF. The CDR3 DNA reads as TGCGCCAGCAGCCAAGATCGAGCGGGGACTAGCACAGATACGCAGTATTTT.